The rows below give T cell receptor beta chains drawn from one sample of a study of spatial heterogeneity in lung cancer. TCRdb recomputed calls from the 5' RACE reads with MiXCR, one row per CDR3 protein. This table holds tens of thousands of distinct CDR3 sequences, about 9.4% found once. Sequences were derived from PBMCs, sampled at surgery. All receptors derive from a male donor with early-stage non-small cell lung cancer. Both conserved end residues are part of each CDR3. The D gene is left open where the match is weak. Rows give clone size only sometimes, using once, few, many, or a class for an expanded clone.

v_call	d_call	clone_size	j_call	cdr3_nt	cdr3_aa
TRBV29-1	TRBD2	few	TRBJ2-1	TGCAGCGGGAGCAGACTAGCGGGACCATACAATGAGCAGTTCTTC	CSGSRLAGPYNEQFF
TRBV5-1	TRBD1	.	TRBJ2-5	TGCGCCAGCAGCTTGTGGACAGGGCAGGAGACCCAGTACTTC	CASSLWTGQETQYF
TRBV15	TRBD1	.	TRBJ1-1	TGTGCCACCAGCAGACTGGGACAGGGCACGAACACTGAAGCTTTCTTT	CATSRLGQGTNTEAFF
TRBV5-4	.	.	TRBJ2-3	TGTGCCAGCAGTTCTTACTCAGGGGTGGATACGCAGTATTTT	CASSSYSGVDTQYF
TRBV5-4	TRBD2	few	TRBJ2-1	TGTGCCAGCAGCGCCTTAGCGGGGGGCGCCTACAATGAGCAGTTCTTC	CASSALAGGAYNEQFF
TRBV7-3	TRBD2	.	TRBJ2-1	TGTGCCAGCAGCACAACTAGCGGAAGCTCCTACAATGAGCAGTTCTTC	CASSTTSGSSYNEQFF
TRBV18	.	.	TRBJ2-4	TGTGCCAGCTCACCACAATTTGTTACGGGAGTGCAAAACATTCAGTACTTC	CASSPQFVTGVQNIQYF
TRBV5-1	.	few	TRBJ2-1	TGCGCCAGCAGCTTGATAGGGGTTAGGGACAATGAGCAGTTCTTC	CASSLIGVRDNEQFF
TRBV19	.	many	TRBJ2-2	TGTGCCAGTAGTATACGGGGTACCACCGGGGAGCTGTTTTTT	CASSIRGTTGELFF
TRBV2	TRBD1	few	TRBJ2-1	TGTGCTACCAGTTGGGACAGGGACAATGAGCAGTTCTTC	CATSWDRDNEQFF
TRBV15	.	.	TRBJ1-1	TGTGCCACCAGCGGCGGTCGGAGGGAGAACACTGAAGCTTTCTTT	CATSGGRRENTEAFF
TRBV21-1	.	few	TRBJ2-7	TGTGCCGCAAGGGCTAGCGGTTACGAGCAGTACTTC	CAARASGYEQYF
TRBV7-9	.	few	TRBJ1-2	TGTGCCAGCAGCTTATGGGAGACCTCAAGCACCTTC	CASSLWETSSTF
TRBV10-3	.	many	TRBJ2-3	TGTGCCATCAGTGAGCGGCCAGATACGCAGTATTTT	CAISERPDTQYF
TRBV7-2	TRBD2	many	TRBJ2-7	TGTGCCAGCAGCTTACTCCTACCTAGCGGGGGCGACGAGCAGTACTTC	CASSLLLPSGGDEQYF
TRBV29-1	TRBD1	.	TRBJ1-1	TGCAGCGTCTCGGGACAGGGCGGCACTGAAGCTTTCTTT	CSVSGQGGTEAFF
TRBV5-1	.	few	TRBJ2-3	TGCACCAGCAGCTTGGCGATTAGCGGTACTAGCACAGATACGCAGTATTTT	CTSSLAISGTSTDTQYF
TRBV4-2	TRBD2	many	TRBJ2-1	TGTGCCAGCAGCCAAGCTAGCGGGAGTCATTTCTTC	CASSQASGSHFF
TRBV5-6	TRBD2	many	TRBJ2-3	TGTGCCAGCAGCCCACAAGCGGGGTACTTAGATACGCAGTATTTT	CASSPQAGYLDTQYF
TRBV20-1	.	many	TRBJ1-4	TGCAGTGCTAGAGATCCCGGCAGGGGCGATGAAAAACTGTTTTTT	CSARDPGRGDEKLFF
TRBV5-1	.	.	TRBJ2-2	TGCGCCAGCAGCCTAACCGCAGGGTCGACCGGGGAGCTGTTTTTT	CASSLTAGSTGELFF
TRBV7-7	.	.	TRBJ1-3	TGTGCCAGCAGCCACAGCCAACGGGGATACTCTGGAAACACCATATATTTT	CASSHSQRGYSGNTIYF
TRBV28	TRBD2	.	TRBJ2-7	TGTGCCAGCAGTTCCCCCGGGACTAGGGAAGGCGAGCAGTACTTC	CASSSPGTREGEQYF
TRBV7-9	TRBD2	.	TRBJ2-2	TGTGCCAGCAGCCCGGGACTAGCGCTCGGGGAGCTGTTTTTT	CASSPGLALGELFF
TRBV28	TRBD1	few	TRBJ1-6	TGTGCCAGCAGTTCCGGGGACAGGTTTAATTCACCCCTCCACTTT	CASSSGDRFNSPLHF
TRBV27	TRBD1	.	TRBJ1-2	TGTGCCAGCAGTTTTCGACAGGGGGCGCGGGGCTACACCTTC	CASSFRQGARGYTF
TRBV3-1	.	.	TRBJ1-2	TGTGCCAGCCACTCTCTAGGCCGAGACTATGGCTACACCTTC	CASHSLGRDYGYTF
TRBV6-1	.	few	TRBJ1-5	TGTGCCAGTTCCCCCGGGTCCCTGGGAAATCAGCCCCAGCATTTT	CASSPGSLGNQPQHF
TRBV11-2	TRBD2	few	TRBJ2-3	TGTGCCAGCAGCAACTCCGGGAGGGCGATAGATACGCAGTATTTT	CASSNSGRAIDTQYF
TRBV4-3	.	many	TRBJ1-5	TGCGCCAGCAGCCAAGATAGGGGGTATCAGCCCCAGCATTTT	CASSQDRGYQPQHF
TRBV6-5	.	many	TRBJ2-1	TGTGCCAGCAGTTACTCAGCAGAGGAGAAACCCCACTTC	CASSYSAEEKPHF
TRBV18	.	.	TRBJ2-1	TGTGCCAGCTCGTCTACTAGCTCCGGGAGCAATGAGCAGTTCTTC	CASSSTSSGSNEQFF
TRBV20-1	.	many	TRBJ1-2	TGCAGTGCTAGCGAGACAGGTCGAGGCTACACCTTC	CSASETGRGYTF
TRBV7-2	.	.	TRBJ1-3	TGTGCCAGCAGCTTAGCGGCAGGCGCGACTGGAAACACCATATATTTT	CASSLAAGATGNTIYF
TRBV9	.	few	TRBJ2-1	TGTGCCAGCAGCCCCTACCCCAGGGCCACGGGATACAATGAGCAGTTCTTC	CASSPYPRATGYNEQFF
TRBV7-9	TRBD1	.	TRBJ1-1	TGTGCCAGCAGCTTAGACTCGGCAGGGGGCATGGCTGAAGCTTTCTTT	CASSLDSAGGMAEAFF
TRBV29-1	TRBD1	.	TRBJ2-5	TGCAGCGTTAACAGGGGTTCCGGTAAGGAGACCCAGTACTTC	CSVNRGSGKETQYF
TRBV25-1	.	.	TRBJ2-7	TGTGCCAGCAGTGAAAAACAGAAGTACGAGCAGTACTTC	CASSEKQKYEQYF
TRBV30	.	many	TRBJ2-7	TGTGCCTGGAGTTCGCGAATCTACGAGCAGTACTTC	CAWSSRIYEQYF